The entry that follows covers one T cell receptor (beta chain) sequence. The CDR3 length is 13 residues. Germline V CDR1 and CDR2: LNHDA, SQIVND (reference sequence). Trimming cost V 1 base and J 0 bases, with 4 bases left between them. Those who participated ranged in age from roughly 18 to 89 years and resided in about 24 US areas. Clinical histories supplied by participants themselves formed the basis of cohort assignment. This sample stems from a study of blood T cell repertoires in COVID-19. At the level of the study: The cDNA or gDNA used as material had been derived from T cells, B-cell-depleted T cells, or PBMCs.

Some clones are missing from TCRdb's copy, which holds only in-frame ones; the method was immunoSEQ multiplex PCR. This table holds about 230,000 clones, about nine tenths found once. This chain connects TRBV19 to TRBJ2-7, with D unclear. Sequencing input: PBMCs or T cells enriched from blood (not recorded which). The receptor was isolated from a man younger than 35 who had recovered from COVID-19. CDR3 region: CASSIAVSYEQYF. In nucleotides, the CDR3 is TGTGCCAGTAGTATAGCCGTCTCCTACGAGCAGTACTTC.